This T cell receptor beta chain was observed in a study of spatial heterogeneity in lung cancer (dated by TCRdb to the late 2010s). Some background on the complete study: More beta-chain than alpha-chain transcripts were consistently detected, likely reflecting higher beta-chain transcript abundance. In the raw uncorrected reads, each unique combination of TCR and UMI appeared on average more than ten times. The study quantitatively compared TCR alpha and beta repertoires across multiple tumor regions, matched nontumor lung and blood in non-small cell lung cancer. TCR repertoire features were related to nonsynonymous mutation counts determined by whole-exome sequencing of tumor tissue. Both alpha and beta chains were TCR-sequenced in fewer than 250 tumor regions, approximately 64 matched nontumor lung samples and approximately 50 PBMC samples obtained at surgery. Broader findings and caveats from the paper: Additional single-cell paired TCR alpha and beta sequencing was considered necessary to confirm, at a functional level, the hypothesis that regional TCRs recognize regional mutations.

The time point label on this specimen signifies: sample taken at primary tumor resection. Samples were obtained from about 75 patients with early-stage, untreated non-small cell lung cancer from the lung TRACERx cohort. Without any cell sorting, TCR sequencing was performed on whole RNA extracted either from tumor and nontumor lung tissue or from cryopreserved PBMC samples. Only patients with enough RNA available from two or more tumor regions were chosen for TCR sequencing. Before selection, tumor and adjacent nontumor lung specimens were reviewed by a lung pathologist. V has 6 bases trimmed and J has 3 bases trimmed; junction bases matching no gene number 9. The CDR1 and CDR2 encoded by the germline V gene (reference sequence) are DFQATT and SNEGSKA. The CDR3 runs 16 amino acids, cysteine and phenylalanine included. Only CDR3 DNA is held: 48 bases, read in frame from base 1. The library was built by means of 5' RACE. TCRdb records NextSeq 500 as the sequencer. In the TCR library protocol, a unique molecular identifier was attached to each TCR cDNA molecule so that PCR and sequencing errors could be corrected. Processing in the source paper ran as follows. TCR identification, UMI-based error correction and CDR3 extraction were performed with Decombinator tools. Expanded TCRs were defined as those above a frequency of 2 per 1,000, corresponding to the top 1% of the tumor frequency distribution. Renyi diversity was computed with the R vegan package after each repertoire had been subsampled 100 times to 5,000 TCRs. CDR3 similarity networks were constructed using string-kernel similarity of amino acid triplets, with links drawn between CDR3s whose pairwise similarity was above 0.82. TCRdb took the public reads, trimmed them with fastp at Q25, ran MiXCR for clone calling and kept in-frame beta chains. All rows with the same CDR3 protein become a single entry with the most common DNA and genes. The V and J calls here are based on TCRdb, not the publication. This sample holds a few thousand distinct CDR3 sequences; around 9.4% were observed only once. The ten largest clones add up to 6.5% to 7.5% of the sample.

This clonotype is regarded as medium-sized (0.01 to 0.1%). Its cognate antigen has yet to be identified. No clone much larger than this one lies a single base away; base qualities are absent. The chain uses TRBV20-1 and TRBJ2-1; 12 junctional bases match TRBD2. Source: normal lung tissue next to the tumor, taken at surgery. This receptor was obtained from a female donor with early-stage non-small cell lung cancer. The DNA sequence is given as TGCAGTGCCCTTACCGGGACTAGCGGGTTCTACAATGAGCAGTTCTTC. It translates as CSALTGTSGFYNEQFF.